The source of this TCR beta chain is a study of T-cell reconstitution after alpha-beta-depleted transplantation in children. Study-wide results and limits: After transplant, high TCRbeta diversity at day 60 in some patients arose from surviving recipient T cells and thymic progenitors. Newly produced T cells mostly accounted for T-cell counts and diversity one year post-transplant.

Preparation of the TCRbeta library involved a method that used unique molecular identifiers. TCRdb reprocessed the PCR reads via MiXCR and lists one record per CDR3 protein. In the table there are 490,000 or so distinct CDR3 sequences, over 9.5% of which are singletons. V lost 2 bases to trimming and J lost 6 bases, with 13 bases between them. This CDR3 comprises 15 residues. Germline CDR1 MNHEY, CDR2 SVGEGT. This clonotype was seen more than once but under ten times. Its antigen is currently unknown. The rearrangement uses TRBV6-2 or TRBV6-3 and TRBJ2-2, with D possibly matching TRBD2 (6 bases). This TCR was sampled from a child aged 2 to 9 with inherited bone marrow failure, due to receive a stem cell transplant. The sample here was PBMCs, taken before TCRalphabeta/CD19-depleted stem cell transplant. The CDR3: CASSYHQSGAGELFF. The DNA of the CDR3 is TGTGCCAGCAGTTACCACCAATCGGGGGCCGGGGAGCTGTTTTTT.